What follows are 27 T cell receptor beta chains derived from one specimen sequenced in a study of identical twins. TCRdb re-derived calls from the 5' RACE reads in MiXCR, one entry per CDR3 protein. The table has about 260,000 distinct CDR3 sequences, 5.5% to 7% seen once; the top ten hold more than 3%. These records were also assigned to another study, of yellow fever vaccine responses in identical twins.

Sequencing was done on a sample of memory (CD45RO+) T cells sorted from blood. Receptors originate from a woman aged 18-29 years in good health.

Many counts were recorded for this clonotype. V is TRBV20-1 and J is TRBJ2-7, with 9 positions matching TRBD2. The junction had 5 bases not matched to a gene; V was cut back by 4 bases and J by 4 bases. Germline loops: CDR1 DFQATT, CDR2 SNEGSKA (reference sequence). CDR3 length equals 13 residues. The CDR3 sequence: CSAKPSGIYEQYF. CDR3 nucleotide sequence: TGCAGTGCTAAGCCTAGCGGGATTTACGAGCAGTACTTC.

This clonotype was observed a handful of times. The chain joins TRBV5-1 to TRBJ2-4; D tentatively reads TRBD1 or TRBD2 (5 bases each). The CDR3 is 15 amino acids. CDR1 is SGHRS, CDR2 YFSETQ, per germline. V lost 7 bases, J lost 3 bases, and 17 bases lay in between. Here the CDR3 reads CASQGGDAGKNIQYF. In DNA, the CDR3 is TGCGCCAGCCAGGGTGGGGACGCCGGCAAAAACATTCAGTACTTC.

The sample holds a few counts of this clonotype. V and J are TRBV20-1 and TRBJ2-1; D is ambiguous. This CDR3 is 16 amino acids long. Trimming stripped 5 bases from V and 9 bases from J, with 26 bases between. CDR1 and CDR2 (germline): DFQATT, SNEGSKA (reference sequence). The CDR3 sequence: CSAYPTRAPLAGEQFF. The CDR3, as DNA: TGCAGTGCTTACCCCACAAGGGCCCCCCTCGCTGGTGAGCAGTTCTTC.

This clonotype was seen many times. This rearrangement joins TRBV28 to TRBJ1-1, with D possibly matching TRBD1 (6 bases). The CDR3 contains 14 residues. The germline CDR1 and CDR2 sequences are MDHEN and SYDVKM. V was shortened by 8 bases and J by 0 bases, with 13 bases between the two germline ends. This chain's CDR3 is CASLWGGMNTEAFF. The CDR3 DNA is TGTGCCAGCTTGTGGGGGGGCATGAACACTGAAGCTTTCTTT.

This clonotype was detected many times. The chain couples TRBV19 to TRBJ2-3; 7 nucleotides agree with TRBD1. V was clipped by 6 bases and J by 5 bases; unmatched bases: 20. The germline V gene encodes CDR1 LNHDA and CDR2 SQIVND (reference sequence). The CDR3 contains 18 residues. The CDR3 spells CASSSNLVKGGLGDTQYF. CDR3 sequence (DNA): TGTGCCAGTAGCTCAAACCTCGTCAAAGGGGGCCTCGGAGATACGCAGTATTTT.

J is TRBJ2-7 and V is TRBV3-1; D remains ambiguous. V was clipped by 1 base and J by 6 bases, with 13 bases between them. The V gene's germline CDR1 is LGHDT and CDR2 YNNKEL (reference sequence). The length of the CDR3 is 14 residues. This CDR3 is CASSQVGPVGEQYF. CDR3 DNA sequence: TGTGCCAGCAGCCAAGTAGGGCCGGTGGGCGAGCAGTACTTC.

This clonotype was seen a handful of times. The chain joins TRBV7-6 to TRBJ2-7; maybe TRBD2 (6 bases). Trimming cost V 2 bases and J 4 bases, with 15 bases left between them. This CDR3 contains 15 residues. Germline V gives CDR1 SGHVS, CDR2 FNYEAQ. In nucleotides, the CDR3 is TGTGCCAGCAGCTTATCGGGGGATCTGCTTTACGAGCAGTACTTC. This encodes CASSLSGDLLYEQYF. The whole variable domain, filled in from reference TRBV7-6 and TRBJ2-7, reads GAGVSQSPRYKVTKRGQDVALRCDPISGHVSLYWYRQALGQGPEFLTYFNYEAQQDKSGLPNDRFSAERPEGSISTLTIQRTEQRDSAMYRCASSLSGDLLYEQYFGPGTRLTVT.

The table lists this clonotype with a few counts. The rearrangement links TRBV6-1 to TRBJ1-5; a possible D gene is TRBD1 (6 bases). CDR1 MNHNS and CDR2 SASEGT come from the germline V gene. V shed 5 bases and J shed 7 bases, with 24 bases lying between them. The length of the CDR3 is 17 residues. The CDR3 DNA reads TGTGCCAGCAGTAAACTAAGGGACACCCTAAGAGGACAGCCCCAGCATTTT. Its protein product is CASSKLRDTLRGQPQHF.

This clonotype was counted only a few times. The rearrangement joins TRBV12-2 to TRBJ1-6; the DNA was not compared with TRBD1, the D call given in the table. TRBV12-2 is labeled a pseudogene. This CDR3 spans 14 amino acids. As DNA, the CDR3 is TGTGCAAGTCGCCTACAGGGGAACAATTCACCCCTCCACTTT. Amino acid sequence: CASRLQGNNSPLHF.

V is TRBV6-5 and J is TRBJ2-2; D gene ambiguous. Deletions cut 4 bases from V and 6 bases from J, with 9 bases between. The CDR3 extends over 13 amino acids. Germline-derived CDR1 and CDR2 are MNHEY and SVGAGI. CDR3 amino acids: CASSWQAAGELFF. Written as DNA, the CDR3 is TGTGCCAGCAGTTGGCAGGCGGCCGGGGAGCTGTTTTTT.

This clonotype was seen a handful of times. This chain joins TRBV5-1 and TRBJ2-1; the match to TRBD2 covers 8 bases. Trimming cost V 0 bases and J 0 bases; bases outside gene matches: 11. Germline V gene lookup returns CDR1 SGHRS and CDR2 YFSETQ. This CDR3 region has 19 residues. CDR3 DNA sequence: TGCGCCAGCAGCTTGGGGTCCGGCGGGGGGCCCCGCTCCTACAATGAGCAGTTCTTC. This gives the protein CASSLGSGGGPRSYNEQFF.

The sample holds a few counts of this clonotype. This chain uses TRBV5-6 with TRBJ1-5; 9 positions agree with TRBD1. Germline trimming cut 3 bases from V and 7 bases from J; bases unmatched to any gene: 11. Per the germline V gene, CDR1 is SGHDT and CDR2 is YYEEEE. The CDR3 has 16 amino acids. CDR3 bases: TGTGCCAGCAGCTCAAAACAGGGGGCTCTGAGCCAGCCCCAGCATTTT. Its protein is CASSSKQGALSQPQHF.

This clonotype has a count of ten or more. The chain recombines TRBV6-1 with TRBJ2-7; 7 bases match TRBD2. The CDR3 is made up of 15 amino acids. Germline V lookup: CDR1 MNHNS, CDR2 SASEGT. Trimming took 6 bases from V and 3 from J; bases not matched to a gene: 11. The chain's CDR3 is CASSPEGGSHYEQYF. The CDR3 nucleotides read TGTGCCAGCAGCCCTGAAGGCGGGAGCCACTACGAGCAGTACTTC.

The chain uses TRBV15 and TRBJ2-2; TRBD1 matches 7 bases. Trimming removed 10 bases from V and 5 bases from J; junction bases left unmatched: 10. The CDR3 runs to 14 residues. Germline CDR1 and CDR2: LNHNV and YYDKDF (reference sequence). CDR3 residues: CASEGAGGTGELFF. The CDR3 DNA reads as TGTGCCAGCGAGGGGGCAGGGGGTACCGGGGAGCTGTTTTTT.

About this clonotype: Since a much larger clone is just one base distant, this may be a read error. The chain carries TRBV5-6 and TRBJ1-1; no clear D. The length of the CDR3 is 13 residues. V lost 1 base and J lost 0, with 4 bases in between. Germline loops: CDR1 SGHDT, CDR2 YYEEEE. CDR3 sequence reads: CASSLILNTEAFF. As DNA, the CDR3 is TGTGCCAGCAGCTTGATTTTGAACACTGAAGCTTTCTTT.

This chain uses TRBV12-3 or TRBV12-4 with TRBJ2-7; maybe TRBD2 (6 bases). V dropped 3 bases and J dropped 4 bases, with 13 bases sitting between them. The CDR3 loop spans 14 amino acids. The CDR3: CASSLWGEYYEQYF. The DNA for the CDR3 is TGTGCCAGCAGTTTGTGGGGGGAATATTACGAGCAGTACTTC.

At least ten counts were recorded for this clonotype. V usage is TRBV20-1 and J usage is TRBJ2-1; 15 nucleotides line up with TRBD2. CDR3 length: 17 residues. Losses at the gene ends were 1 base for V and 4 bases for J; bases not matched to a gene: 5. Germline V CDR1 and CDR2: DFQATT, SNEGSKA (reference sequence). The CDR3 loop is CSARGRTSGGAYNEQFF. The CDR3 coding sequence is TGCAGTGCTAGAGGGAGGACTAGCGGGGGGGCATACAATGAGCAGTTCTTC.

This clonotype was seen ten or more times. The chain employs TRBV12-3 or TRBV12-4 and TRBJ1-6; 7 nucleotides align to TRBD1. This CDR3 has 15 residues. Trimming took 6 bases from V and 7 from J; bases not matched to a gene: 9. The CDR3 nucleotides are TGTGCCAGCAGAGAGAGACAGGGCGGAAATTCACCCCTCCACTTT. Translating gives CASRERQGGNSPLHF.

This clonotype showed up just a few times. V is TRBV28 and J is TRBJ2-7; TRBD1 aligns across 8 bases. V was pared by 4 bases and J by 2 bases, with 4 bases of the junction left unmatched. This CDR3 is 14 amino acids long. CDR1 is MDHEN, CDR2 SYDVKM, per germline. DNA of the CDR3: TGTGCCAGCAGTTGGGGACAGGCGCCCTACGAGCAGTACGTC. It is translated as CASSWGQAPYEQYV.

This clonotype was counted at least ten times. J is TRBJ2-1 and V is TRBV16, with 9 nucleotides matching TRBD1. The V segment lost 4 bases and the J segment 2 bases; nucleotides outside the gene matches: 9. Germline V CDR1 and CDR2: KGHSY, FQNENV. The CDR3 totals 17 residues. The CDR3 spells CASSPATGGDTYNEQFF. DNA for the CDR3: TGTGCCAGCAGCCCCGCGACAGGGGGGGACACCTACAATGAGCAGTTCTTC.

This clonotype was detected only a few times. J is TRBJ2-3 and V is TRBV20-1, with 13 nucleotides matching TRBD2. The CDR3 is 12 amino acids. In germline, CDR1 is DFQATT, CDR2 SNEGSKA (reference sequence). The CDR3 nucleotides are TGCAGACTAGCGGGGGGGTCGGATACGCAGTATTTT. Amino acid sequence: CRLAGGSDTQYF.

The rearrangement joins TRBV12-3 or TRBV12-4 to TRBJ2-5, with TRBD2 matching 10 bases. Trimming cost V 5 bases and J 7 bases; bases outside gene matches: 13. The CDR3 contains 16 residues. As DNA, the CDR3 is TGTGCCAGCAGTCCGGTGAGCGGGGGGGCCTCGGGGACCCAGTACTTC. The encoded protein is CASSPVSGGASGTQYF.

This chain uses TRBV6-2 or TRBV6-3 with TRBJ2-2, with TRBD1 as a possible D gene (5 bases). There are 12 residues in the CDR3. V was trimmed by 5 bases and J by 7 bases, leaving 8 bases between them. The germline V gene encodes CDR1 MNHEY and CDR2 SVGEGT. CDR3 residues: CASSQGFGELFF. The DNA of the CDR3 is TGTGCCAGCAGTCAGGGTTTCGGGGAGCTGTTTTTT.

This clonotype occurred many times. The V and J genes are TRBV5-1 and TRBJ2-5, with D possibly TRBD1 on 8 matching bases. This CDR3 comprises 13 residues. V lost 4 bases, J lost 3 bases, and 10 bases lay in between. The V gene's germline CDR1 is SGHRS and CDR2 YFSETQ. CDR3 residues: CASSTGGEETQYF. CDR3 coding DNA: TGCGCCAGCAGCACAGGGGGGGAAGAGACCCAGTACTTC.

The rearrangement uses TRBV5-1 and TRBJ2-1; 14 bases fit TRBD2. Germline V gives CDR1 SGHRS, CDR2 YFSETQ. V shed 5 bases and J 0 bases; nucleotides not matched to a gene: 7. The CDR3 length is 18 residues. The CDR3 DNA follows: TGCGCCAGCAGTCACGGACTAGCGGGGGGCCTCTCCTACAATGAGCAGTTCTTC. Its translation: CASSHGLAGGLSYNEQFF.

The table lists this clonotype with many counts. CDR3 sequence: CASSLGQGKDTQYF. Written as DNA, the CDR3 is TGTGCCAGCAGTCTTGGACAGGGAAAGGATACGCAGTATTTT. This rearrangement joins TRBV6-1 to TRBJ2-3, with TRBD1 matching over 8 bases. This CDR3 comprises 14 residues. Germline lookup yields CDR1 MNHNS and CDR2 SASEGT. V dropped 5 bases and J dropped 6; count of bases not matched to a gene: 7.

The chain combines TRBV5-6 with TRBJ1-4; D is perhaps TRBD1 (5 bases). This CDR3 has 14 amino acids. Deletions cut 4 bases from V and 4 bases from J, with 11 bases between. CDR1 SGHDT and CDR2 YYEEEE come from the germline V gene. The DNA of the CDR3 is TGTGCCAGCAGCCGGGACGGACGTAATGAAAAACTGTTTTTT. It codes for CASSRDGRNEKLFF.